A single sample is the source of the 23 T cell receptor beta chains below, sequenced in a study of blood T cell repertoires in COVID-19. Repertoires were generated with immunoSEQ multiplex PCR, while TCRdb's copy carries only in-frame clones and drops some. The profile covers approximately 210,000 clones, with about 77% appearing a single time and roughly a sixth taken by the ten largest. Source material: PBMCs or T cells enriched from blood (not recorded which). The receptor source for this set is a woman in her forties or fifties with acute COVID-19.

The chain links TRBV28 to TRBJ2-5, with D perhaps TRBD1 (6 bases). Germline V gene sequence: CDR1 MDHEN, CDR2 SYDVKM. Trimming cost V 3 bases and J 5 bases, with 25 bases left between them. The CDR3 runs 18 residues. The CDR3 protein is CASSFSLELYRDGETQYF. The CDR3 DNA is TGTGCCAGCAGTTTCTCTCTCGAACTTTACAGGGATGGGGAGACCCAGTACTTC.

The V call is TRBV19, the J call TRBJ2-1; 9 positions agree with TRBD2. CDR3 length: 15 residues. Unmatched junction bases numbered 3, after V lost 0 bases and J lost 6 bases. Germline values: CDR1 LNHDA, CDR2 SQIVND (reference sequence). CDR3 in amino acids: CASSIDAGGANEQFF. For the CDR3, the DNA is TGTGCCAGTAGTATAGATGCGGGGGGGGCCAATGAGCAGTTCTTC.

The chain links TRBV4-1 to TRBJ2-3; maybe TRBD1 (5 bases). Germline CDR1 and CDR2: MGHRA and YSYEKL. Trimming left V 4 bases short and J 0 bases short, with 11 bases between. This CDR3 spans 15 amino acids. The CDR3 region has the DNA TGCGCCAGCAGCCTCGTGGGGCTGAGCACAGATACGCAGTATTTT. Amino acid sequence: CASSLVGLSTDTQYF.

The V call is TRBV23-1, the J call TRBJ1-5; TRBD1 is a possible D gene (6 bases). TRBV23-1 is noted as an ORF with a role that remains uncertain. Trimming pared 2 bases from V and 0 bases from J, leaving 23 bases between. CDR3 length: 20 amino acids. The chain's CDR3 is CASSQKKSRTAAYSNQPQHF. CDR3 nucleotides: TGCGCCAGCAGTCAAAAAAAAAGCCGGACAGCCGCTTATAGCAATCAGCCCCAGCATTTT.

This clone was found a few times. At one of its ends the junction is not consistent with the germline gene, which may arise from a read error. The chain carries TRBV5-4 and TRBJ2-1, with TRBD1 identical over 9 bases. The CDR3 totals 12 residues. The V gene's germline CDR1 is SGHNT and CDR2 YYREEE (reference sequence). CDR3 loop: CASSQDNRGRLF. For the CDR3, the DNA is TGTGCCAGCAGCCAGGACAACAGGGGGCGCCTCTTC. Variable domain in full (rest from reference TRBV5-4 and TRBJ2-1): ETGVTQSPTHLIKTRGQQVTLRCSSQSGHNTVSWYQQALGQGPQFIFQYYREEENGRGNFPPRFSGLQFPNYSSELNVNALELDDSALYLCASSQDNRGRLFGPGTRLTVL.

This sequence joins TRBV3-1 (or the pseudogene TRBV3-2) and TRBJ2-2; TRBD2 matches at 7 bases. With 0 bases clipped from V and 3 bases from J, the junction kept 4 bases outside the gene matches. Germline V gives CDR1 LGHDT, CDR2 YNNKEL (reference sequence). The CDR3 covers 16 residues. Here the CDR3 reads CASSQDPREDTGELFF. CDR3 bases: TGTGCCAGCAGCCAAGATCCACGGGAGGACACCGGGGAGCTGTTTTTT.

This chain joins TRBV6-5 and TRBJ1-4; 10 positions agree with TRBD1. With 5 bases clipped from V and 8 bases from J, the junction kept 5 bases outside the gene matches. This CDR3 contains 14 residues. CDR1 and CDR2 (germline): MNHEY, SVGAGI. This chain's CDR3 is CASSMGQGREKLFF. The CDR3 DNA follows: TGTGCCAGCAGTATGGGACAGGGGCGAGAAAAACTGTTTTTT.

This CDR3 reads CSVLGGYGYTF. CDR3 coding DNA: TGCAGCGTTTTGGGGGGGTACGGCTACACCTTC. The chain couples TRBV29-1 to TRBJ1-2; perhaps TRBD1 as D (5 bases). Germline values: CDR1 SQVTM, CDR2 ANQGSEA. Trimming cost V 5 bases and J 8 bases, with 12 bases left between them. The CDR3 is 11 residues long. Drawing the rest from reference TRBV29-1 and TRBJ1-2, the complete variable domain is SAVISQKPSRDICQRGTSLTIQCQVDSQVTMMFWYRQQPGQSLTLIATANQGSEATYESGFVIDKFPISRPNLTFSTLTVSNMSPEDSSIYLCSVLGGYGYTFGSGTRLTVV.

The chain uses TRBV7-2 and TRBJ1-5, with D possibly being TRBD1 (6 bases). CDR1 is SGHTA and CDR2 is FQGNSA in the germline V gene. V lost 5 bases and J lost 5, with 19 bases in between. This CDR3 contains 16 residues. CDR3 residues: CASSPDGGYRDQPQHF. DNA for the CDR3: TGTGCCAGCAGCCCGGATGGGGGATACAGGGATCAGCCCCAGCATTTT.

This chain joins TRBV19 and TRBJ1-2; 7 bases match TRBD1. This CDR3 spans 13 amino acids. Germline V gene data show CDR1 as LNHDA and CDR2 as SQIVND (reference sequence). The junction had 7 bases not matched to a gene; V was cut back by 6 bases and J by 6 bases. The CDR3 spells CASRNRGFNGYTF. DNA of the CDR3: TGTGCCAGTAGGAACAGGGGTTTCAATGGCTACACCTTC.

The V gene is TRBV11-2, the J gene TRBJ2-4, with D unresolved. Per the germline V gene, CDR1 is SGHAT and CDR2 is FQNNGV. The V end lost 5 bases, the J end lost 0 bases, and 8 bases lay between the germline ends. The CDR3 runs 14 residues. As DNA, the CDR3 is TGTGCCAGCAGCGCCCTGAGAGCCAAAAACATTCAGTACTTC. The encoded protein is CASSALRAKNIQYF.

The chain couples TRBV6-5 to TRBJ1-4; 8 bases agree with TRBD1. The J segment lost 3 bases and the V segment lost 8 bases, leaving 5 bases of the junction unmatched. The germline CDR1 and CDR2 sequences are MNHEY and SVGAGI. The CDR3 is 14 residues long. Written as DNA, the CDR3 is TGTGCCAGCGGACAGGGACGGCCTAATGAAAAACTGTTTTTT. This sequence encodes CASGQGRPNEKLFF.

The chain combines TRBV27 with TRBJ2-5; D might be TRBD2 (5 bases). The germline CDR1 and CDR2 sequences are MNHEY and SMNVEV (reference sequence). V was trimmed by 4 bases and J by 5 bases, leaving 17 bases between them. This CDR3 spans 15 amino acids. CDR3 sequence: CASSSSTGSMETQYF. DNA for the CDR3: TGTGCCAGCAGTTCGTCTACGGGGTCAATGGAGACCCAGTACTTC.

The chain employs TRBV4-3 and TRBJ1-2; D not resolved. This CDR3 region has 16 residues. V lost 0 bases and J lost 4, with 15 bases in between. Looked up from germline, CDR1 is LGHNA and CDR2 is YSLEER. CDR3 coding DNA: TGCGCCAGCAGCCAAGATGACGGAGGTCCTGGCTATGGCTACACCTTC. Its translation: CASSQDDGGPGYGYTF.

The CDR3 DNA follows: TGTGCCAGCAGCTTTAAACAAGCGGGGGTGATGTCTGGCACAGATACGCAGTATTTT. Translation gives CASSFKQAGVMSGTDTQYF. The chain links TRBV11-3 to TRBJ2-3, with TRBD2 matching 8 bases. The germline gives CDR1 SGHNT, CDR2 YENEEA. This CDR3 is 19 amino acids long. J was trimmed by 1 base and V by 3 bases; bases with no gene match: 15.

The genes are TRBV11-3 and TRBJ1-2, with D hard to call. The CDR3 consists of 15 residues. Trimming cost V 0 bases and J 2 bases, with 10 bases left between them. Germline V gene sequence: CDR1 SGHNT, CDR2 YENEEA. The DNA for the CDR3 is TGTGCCAGCAGCTTAGATCCGTCAGGCAACTATGGCTACACCTTC. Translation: CASSLDPSGNYGYTF.

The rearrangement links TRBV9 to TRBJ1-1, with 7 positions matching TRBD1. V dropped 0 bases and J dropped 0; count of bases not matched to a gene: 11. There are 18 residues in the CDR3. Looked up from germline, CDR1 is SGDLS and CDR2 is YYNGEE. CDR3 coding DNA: TGTGCCAGCAGCGTAGCAGGGGGAGCTGTCCCCTTGAACACTGAAGCTTTCTTT. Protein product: CASSVAGGAVPLNTEAFF. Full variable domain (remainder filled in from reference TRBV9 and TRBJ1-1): DSGVTQTPKHLITATGQRVTLRCSPRSGDLSVYWYQQSLDQGLQFLIQYYNGEERAKGNILERFSAQQFPDLHSELNLSSLELGDSALYFCASSVAGGAVPLNTEAFFGQGTRLTVV.

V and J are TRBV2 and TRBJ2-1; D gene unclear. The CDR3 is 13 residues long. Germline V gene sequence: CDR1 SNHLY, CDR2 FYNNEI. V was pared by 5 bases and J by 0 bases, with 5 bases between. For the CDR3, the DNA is TGTGCCAGCAGTCGGAGCTCCTACAATGAGCAGTTCTTC. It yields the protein CASSRSSYNEQFF.

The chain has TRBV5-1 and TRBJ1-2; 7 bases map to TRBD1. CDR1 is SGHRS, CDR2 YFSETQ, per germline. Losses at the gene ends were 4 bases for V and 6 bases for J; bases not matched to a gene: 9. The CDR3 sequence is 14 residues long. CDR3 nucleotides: TGCGCCAGCAGCAAAGGACAGGCGCAGGATGGCTACACCTTC. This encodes CASSKGQAQDGYTF.

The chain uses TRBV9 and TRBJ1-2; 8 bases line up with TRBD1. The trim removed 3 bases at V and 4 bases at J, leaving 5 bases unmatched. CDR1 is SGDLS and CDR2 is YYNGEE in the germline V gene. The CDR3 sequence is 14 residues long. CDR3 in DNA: TGTGCCAGCAGCGAAACAGGGGGGCTCTATGGCTACACCTTC. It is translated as CASSETGGLYGYTF. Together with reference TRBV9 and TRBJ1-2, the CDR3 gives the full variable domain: DSGVTQTPKHLITATGQRVTLRCSPRSGDLSVYWYQQSLDQGLQFLIQYYNGEERAKGNILERFSAQQFPDLHSELNLSSLELGDSALYFCASSETGGLYGYTFGSGTRLTVV.

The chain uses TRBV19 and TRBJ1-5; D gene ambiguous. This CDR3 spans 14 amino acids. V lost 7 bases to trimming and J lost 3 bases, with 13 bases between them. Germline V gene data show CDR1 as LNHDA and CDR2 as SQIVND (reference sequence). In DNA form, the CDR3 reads TGTGCCAGTACCATTCGGAGGAACAATCAGCCCCAGCATTTT. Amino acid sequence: CASTIRRNNQPQHF. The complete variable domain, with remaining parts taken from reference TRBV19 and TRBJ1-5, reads DGGITQSPKYLFRKEGQNVTLSCEQNLNHDAMYWYRQDPGQGLRLIYYSQIVNDFQKGDIAEGYSVSREKKESFPLTVTSAQKNPTAFYLCASTIRRNNQPQHFGDGTRLSIL.

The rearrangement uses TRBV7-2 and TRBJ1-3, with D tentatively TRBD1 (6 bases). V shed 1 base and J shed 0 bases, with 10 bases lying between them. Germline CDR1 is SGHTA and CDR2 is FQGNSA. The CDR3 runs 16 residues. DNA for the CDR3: TGTGCCAGCAGCTTAGAAGACAGGTACTCTGGAAACACCATATATTTT. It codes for CASSLEDRYSGNTIYF.

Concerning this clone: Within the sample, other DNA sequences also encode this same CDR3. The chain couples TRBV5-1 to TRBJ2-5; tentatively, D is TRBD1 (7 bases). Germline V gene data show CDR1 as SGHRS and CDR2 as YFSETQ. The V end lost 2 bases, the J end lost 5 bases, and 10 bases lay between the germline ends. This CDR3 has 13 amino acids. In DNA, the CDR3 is TGCGCCAGCAGCTTAGGAGGGGGCGAGACCCAGTACTTC. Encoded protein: CASSLGGGETQYF.